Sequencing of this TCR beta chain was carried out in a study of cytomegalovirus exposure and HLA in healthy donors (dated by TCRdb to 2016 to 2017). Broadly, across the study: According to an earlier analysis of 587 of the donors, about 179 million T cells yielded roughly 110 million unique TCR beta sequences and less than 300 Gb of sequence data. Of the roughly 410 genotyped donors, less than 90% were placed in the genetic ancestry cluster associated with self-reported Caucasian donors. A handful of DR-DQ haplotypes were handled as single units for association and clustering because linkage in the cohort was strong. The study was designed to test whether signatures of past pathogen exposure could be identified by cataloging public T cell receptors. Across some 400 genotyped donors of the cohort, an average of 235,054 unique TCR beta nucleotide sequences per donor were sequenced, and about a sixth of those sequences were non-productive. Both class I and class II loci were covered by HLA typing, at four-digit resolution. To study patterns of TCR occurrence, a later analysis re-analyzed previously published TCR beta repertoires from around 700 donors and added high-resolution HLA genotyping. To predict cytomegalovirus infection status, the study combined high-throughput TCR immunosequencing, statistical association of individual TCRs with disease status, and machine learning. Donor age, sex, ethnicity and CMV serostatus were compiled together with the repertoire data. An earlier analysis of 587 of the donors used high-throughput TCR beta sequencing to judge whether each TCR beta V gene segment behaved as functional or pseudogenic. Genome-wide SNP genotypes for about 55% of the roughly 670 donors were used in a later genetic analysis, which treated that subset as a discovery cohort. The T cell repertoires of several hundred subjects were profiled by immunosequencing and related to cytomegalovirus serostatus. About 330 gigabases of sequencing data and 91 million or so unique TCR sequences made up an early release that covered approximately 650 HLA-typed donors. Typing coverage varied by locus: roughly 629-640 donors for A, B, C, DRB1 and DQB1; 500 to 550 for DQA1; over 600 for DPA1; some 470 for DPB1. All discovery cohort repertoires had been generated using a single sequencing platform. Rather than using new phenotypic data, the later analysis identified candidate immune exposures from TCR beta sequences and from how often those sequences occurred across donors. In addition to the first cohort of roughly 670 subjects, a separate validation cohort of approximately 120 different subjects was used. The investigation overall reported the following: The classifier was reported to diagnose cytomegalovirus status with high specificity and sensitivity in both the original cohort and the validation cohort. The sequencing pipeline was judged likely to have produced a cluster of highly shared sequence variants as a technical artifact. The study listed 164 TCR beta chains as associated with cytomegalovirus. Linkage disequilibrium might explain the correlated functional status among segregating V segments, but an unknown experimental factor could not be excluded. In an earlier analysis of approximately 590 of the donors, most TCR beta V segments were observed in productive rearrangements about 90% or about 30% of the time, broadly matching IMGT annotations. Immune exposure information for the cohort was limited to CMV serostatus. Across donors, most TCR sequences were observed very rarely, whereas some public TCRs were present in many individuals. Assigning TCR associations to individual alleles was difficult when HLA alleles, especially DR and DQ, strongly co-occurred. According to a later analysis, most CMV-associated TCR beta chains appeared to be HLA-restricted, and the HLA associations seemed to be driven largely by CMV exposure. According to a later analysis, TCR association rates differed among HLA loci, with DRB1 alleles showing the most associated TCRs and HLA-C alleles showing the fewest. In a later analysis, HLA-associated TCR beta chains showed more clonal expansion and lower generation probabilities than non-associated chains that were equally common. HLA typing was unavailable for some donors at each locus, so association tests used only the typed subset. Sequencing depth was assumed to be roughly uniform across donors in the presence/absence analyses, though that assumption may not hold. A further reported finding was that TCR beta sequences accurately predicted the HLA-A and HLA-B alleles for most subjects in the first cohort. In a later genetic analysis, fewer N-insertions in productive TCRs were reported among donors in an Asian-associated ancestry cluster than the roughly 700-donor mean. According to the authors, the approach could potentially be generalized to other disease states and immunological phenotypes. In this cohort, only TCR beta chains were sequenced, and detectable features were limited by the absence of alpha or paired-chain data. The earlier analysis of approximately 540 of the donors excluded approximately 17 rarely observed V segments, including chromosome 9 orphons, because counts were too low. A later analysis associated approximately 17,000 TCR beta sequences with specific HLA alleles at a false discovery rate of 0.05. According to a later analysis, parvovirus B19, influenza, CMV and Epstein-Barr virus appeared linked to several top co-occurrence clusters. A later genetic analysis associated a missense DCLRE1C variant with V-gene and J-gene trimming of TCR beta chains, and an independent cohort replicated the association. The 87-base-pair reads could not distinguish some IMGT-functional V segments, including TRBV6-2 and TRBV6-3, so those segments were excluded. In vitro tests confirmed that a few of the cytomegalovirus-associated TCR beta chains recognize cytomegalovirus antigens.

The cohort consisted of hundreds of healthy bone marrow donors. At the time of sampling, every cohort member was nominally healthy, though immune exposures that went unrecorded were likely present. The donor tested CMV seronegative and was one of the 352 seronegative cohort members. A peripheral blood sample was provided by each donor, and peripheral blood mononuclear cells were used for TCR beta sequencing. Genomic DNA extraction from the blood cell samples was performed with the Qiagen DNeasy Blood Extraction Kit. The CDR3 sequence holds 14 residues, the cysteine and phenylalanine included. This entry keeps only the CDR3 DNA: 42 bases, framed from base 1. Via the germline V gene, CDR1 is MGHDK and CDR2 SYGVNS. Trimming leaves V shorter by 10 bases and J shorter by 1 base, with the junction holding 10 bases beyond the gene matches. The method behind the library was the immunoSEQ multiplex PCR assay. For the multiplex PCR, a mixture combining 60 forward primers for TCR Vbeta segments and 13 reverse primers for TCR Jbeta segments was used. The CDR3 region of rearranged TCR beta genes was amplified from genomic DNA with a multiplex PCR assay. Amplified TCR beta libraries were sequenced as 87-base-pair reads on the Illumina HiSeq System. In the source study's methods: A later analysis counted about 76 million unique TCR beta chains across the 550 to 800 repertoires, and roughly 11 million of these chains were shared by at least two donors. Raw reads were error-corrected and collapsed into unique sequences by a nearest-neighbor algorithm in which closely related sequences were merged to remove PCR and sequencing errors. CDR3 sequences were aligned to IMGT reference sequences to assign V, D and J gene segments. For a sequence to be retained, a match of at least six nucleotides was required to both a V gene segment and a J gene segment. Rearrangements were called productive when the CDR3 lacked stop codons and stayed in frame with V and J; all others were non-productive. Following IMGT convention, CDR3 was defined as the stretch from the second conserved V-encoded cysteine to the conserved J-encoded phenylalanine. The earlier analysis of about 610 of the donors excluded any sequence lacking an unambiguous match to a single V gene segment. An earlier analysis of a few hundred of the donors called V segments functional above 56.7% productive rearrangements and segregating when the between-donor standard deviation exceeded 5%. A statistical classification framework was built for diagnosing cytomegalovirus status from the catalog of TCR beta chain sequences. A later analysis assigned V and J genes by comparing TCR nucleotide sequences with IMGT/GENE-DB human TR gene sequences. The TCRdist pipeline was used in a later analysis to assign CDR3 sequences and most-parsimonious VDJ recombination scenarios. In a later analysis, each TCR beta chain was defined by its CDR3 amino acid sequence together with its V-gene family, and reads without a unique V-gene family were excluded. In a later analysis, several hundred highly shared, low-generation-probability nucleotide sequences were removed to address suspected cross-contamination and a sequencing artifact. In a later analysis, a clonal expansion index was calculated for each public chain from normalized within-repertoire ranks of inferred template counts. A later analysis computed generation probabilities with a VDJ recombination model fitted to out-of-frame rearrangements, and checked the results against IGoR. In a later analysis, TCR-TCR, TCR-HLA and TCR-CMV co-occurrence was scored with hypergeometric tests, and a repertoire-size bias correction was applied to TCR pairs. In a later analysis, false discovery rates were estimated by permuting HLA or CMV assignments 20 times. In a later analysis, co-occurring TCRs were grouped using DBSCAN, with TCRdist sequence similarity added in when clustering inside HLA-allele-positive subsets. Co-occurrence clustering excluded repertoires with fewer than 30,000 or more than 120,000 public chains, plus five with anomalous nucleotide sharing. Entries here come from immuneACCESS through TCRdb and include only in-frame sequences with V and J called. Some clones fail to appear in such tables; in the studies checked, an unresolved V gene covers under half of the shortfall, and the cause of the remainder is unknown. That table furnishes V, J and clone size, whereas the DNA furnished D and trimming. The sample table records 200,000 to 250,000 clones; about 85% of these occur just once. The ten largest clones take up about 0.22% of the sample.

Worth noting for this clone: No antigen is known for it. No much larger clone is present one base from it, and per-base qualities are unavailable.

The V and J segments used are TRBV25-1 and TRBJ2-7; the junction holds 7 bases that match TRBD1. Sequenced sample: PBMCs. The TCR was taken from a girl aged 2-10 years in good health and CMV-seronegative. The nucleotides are TGTGCCACCAGCCGAGGGGGCGGATCCTACGAGCAGTACTTC. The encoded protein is CATSRGGGSYEQYF.